This is a list of T cell receptor beta chains from one sample in a study of blood T cell repertoires in COVID-19. Here immunoSEQ multiplex PCR was the method, and the copy in TCRdb shows in-frame clones only, minus some. Of under 35,000 clones listed, roughly nine tenths are singletons. Sequencing used peripheral blood. The receptors come from a human donor in a cohort sampled during active COVID-19. Both conserved end residues are part of each CDR3. D genes are given only for firm matches. The size of a clone is reported for some rows only, either as once, few or many, or as a class for expanded clones.

V gene	D gene	clone size	J gene	CDR3 DNA	CDR3 protein
TRBV19	.	.	TRBJ2-2	TGTGCCAGTAGTATCCCCCCGACCGGGGAGCTGTTTTTT	CASSIPPTGELFF
TRBV18	.	.	TRBJ1-3	TGTGCCAGCTCAATGCTGTTGAGCTCTGGAAACACCATATATTTT	CASSMLLSSGNTIYF
TRBV5-1	.	once	TRBJ1-1	TGCGCCAGCAGCTTCTCGTCCGTGAACACTGAAGCTTTCTTT	CASSFSSVNTEAFF
TRBV12-3/TRBV12-4	.	.	TRBJ1-4	TGTGCCAGCACCGGACAGATTAATGAAAAACTGTTTTTT	CASTGQINEKLFF
TRBV29-1	TRBD1	.	TRBJ2-3	TGCAGCGTGGCCGGGACAGGGTTTGCAGATACGCAGTATTTT	CSVAGTGFADTQYF
TRBV11-2	.	once	TRBJ1-1	TGTGCCAGCAGCCCCAGCGCAGGGGATAGGACTGAAGCTTTCTTT	CASSPSAGDRTEAFF
TRBV11-3	.	.	TRBJ2-6	TGTGCCAGCAGCTTAGCGCAGGCTTTTGGGGCCAACGTCCTGACTTTC	CASSLAQAFGANVLTF
TRBV18	.	.	TRBJ1-2	TGTGCCAGCTCACCAGGCACCCCCCCCTATGGCTACACCTTC	CASSPGTPPYGYTF
TRBV3-1/TRBV3-2	.	.	TRBJ1-4	TGTGCCAGCAGCCCCGGGACATCTACCGCAACTAATGAAAAACTGTTTTTT	CASSPGTSTATNEKLFF
TRBV14	.	.	TRBJ1-2	TGTGCCAGCAGCCAAGTACAGACCTATGGCTACACCTTC	CASSQVQTYGYTF
TRBV12-5	.	.	TRBJ1-1	TGTGCTAGTGGTTTGTTCCCCGTACAGAACACTGAAGCTTTCTTT	CASGLFPVQNTEAFF
TRBV3-1/TRBV3-2	.	.	TRBJ1-3	TGTGCCAGCAGCCAACTCATACTCTCTGGAAACACCATATATTTT	CASSQLILSGNTIYF
TRBV5-1	TRBD1	.	TRBJ1-1	TGCGCCAGCAAACGGGGGCAGGGGGTGGTGAACACTGAAGCTTTCTTT	CASKRGQGVVNTEAFF
TRBV28	.	.	TRBJ2-3	TGTGCCAGCAGCGATATAGCGGACACAGATACGCAGTATTTT	CASSDIADTDTQYF
TRBV3-1/TRBV3-2	TRBD1	.	TRBJ1-4	TGTGCCAGCAGCCAAAGGGGGACAGGAGGTAATGAAAAACTGTTTTTT	CASSQRGTGGNEKLFF
TRBV19	.	.	TRBJ1-5	TGTGCCACCGCCGCAGGGGATCAATTGCCCCAGCATTTT	CATAAGDQLPQHF
TRBV12-3/TRBV12-4	TRBD1	.	TRBJ1-1	TGTGCCAGCAGTTCCAGGGGGTTCACTGAAGCTTTCTTT	CASSSRGFTEAFF
TRBV5-1	TRBD1	.	TRBJ1-1	TGCGCCAGCAGCTGGGACAGGGTAGACACTGAAGCTTTCTTT	CASSWDRVDTEAFF
TRBV5-4	.	.	TRBJ1-4	TGTGCCAGCAGCTTGGGACTGCTTGAAAAACTGTTTTTT	CASSLGLLEKLFF
TRBV6-5	TRBD1	.	TRBJ1-1	TGTGCCAGCAGCCCCTTTAGGGGGCAGGTTGAAGCTTTCTTT	CASSPFRGQVEAFF
TRBV10-3	TRBD1	.	TRBJ1-3	TGTGCCATCAGTCCGGGACAGTACTCTGGAAACACCATATATTTT	CAISPGQYSGNTIYF
TRBV20-1	.	.	TRBJ1-2	TGCAGTGCTAGTCCGGGTGGCTACACCTTC	CSASPGGYTF
TRBV6-4	.	.	TRBJ1-2	TGTGCCAGCAGCTTATTCAGGGGATTGAATGGCTACACCTTC	CASSLFRGLNGYTF
TRBV7-9	TRBD2	.	TRBJ2-3	TGTGCCAGCAGCCCCGGACTAGCGGGAGGCACAGATACGCAGTATTTT	CASSPGLAGGTDTQYF
TRBV7-9	TRBD2	.	TRBJ2-1	TGTGCCAGCACCATATTAGCGGGAAGTAATGAGCAGTTCTTC	CASTILAGSNEQFF
TRBV9	TRBD2	once	TRBJ2-1	TGTGCCAGCAGCACCGGGGGGTCCGATGAGCAGTTCTTC	CASSTGGSDEQFF
TRBV6-2/TRBV6-3	TRBD2	.	TRBJ2-3	TGTGCCAGCAGTTCTCCTACTAGCGGGACCACAGATACGCAGTATTTT	CASSSPTSGTTDTQYF
TRBV9	.	few	TRBJ1-2	TGTGCCAGCAGCGAACCGGGCCGGGTGGAGGGACCTTGGTATGGCTACACCTTC	CASSEPGRVEGPWYGYTF
TRBV5-1	.	.	TRBJ1-6	TGCGCCAGCTACGACAGCTCCTATAATTCACCCCTCCACTTT	CASYDSSYNSPLHF
TRBV5-1	.	.	TRBJ1-4	TGCGCCAGCAGCTTGGGACAGATTAATGAAAAACTGTTTTTT	CASSLGQINEKLFF
TRBV11-3	.	.	TRBJ2-2	TGTGCCAGCAGCTTAGATAGGGGGACCGGGGAGCTGTTTTTT	CASSLDRGTGELFF
TRBV24-1	.	.	TRBJ1-1	TGTGCCACCAGAGGGGGTGGGGACACTGAAGCTTTCTTT	CATRGGGDTEAFF
TRBV6-5	.	.	TRBJ1-2	TGTGCCAGCAGGGACAGTCCGCTCTATGGCTACACCTTC	CASRDSPLYGYTF
TRBV5-1	.	.	TRBJ2-1	TGCGCCAGCAGCTTGGGATTTTCGGGGGAGCAGTTCTTC	CASSLGFSGEQFF
TRBV3-1/TRBV3-2	TRBD1	.	TRBJ2-5	TGTGCCAGCAGCCGGACAGGGTCCGAGACCCAGTACTTC	CASSRTGSETQYF
TRBV24-1	.	.	TRBJ2-3	TGTGCCACCAGTGGGGACAACACAGATACGCAGTATTTT	CATSGDNTDTQYF